This T cell receptor beta chain derives from a study of shared clonotypes between healthy human individuals. Study-wide points: An expected dependence of interdonor clonotype sharing on sequencing depth was noted. As a rule, naive subsets had a larger estimated richness than memory subsets. Clonotypes shared by all four sorted-subset donors had higher generation probabilities than non-shared clonotypes.

Comments on this clone: Its antigen remains unknown.

CDR1 and CDR2 from the germline V gene are SGHVS and FQNEAQ. This CDR3 has 16 residues. Trimming took 5 bases from V and 0 from J, leaving 14 bases between them. TCRdb's table, derived via immunoSEQ multiplex PCR, lists solely in-frame clones and lacks some. The data show 2.3 million or so clones, 93% seen once. Recent vaccinations or acute infections were absent in the healthy HIV-negative adult donors. Sequenced material: naive CD4+ T cells from PBMCs. Described subset: CD45RA+ positively selected. The chain links TRBV7-8 to TRBJ1-3; no firm D call. The clonotype comes from a man aged 18 to 30 in good health. Some clones in this sample may be carry-over from other donors' samples. Here the CDR3 DNA reads TGTGCCAGCAGCCCCACCGAGGGAATCTCTGGAAACACCATATATTTT. Translation: CASSPTEGISGNTIYF.